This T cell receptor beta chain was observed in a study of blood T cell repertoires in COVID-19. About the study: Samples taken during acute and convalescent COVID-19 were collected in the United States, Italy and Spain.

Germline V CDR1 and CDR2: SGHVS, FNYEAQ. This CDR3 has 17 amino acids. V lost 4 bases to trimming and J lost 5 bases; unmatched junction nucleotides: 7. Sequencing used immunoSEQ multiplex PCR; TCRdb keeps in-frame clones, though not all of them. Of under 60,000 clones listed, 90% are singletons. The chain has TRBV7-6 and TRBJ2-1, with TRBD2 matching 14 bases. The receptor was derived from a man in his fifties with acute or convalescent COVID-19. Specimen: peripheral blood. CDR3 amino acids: CASSSFLTSGRDNEQFF. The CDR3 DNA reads TGTGCCAGCAGCTCCTTCTTGACTAGCGGGAGGGACAATGAGCAGTTCTTC.